This T cell receptor beta chain was identified in a study of identical twins. Whole-study findings and limits: Sharing of beta out-of-frame sequences by twins showed a weaker excess. Excess low generation probability was seen in twin-shared out-of-frame alpha sequences.

Healthy Caucasian individuals made up all the donors. Unique molecular identifiers were in the cDNA, with template-switch universal primer binding. TCRdb re-derived calls from the 5' RACE reads in MiXCR, one entry per CDR3 protein. The sample holds 700,000 or so distinct CDR3 sequences, 8.5% to 9.5% seen once. Only a few counts were recorded for this clonotype. Its antigen remains unknown. The CDR3 contains 15 residues. Trimming shortened V by 1 base and J by 1 base, and 11 bases separated the two germline ends. CDR1 is SGHTA, CDR2 FQGNSA, per germline. This sample also appeared in a second study, on yellow fever vaccine responses in identical twins.

The clonotype comes from a woman aged 18-29 years in good health. The chain has TRBV7-2 and TRBJ2-7; a weak D match, TRBD2 (5 bases). Sequenced material: PBMCs. Here the CDR3 DNA reads TGTGCCAGCAGCTTAGAGAGGGCAAATTCCTACGAGCAGTACTTC. Its protein is CASSLERANSYEQYF.